This TCR beta chain was recovered during a study of T cell responses to AZD1222 COVID-19 vaccine. Broader study findings: Donors in the cohort were predominantly white British and more often female, and clonal diversity was possibly underestimated.

Doses given second, at about 4 or about 12 weeks, were pooled. TCRdb's copy holds only in-frame clones and misses some; the assay was immunoSEQ multiplex PCR. The table lists about 91,000 clones, approximately 90% of them singletons, with less than 4% in the top ten. The V gene's germline CDR1 is MNHEY and CDR2 SMNVEV (reference sequence). V shed 5 bases, J shed 5 bases, and the junction held 17 bases outside the gene matches. The CDR3 runs 18 residues. With regard to this clone: The antigen is not known.

V usage is TRBV27 and J usage is TRBJ1-1; TRBD1 agrees at 10 bases. The source of this sequence is an adult who received the AZD1222 COVID-19 vaccine. The material was peripheral blood, obtained 28 days after the second AZD1222 dose. DNA of the CDR3: TGTGCCAGCAGTCGACTCCTCCGATCGGGACAGGGGAGAACTGAAGCTTTCTTT. Its protein product is CASSRLLRSGQGRTEAFF.